This TCR beta chain emerged from a study of T-cell memory formation after mild COVID-19. Study overall: Clustering of TCRs was largely donor specific.

This clonotype was seen only a few times. The antigen is unknown. Constant-segment primers and 5'RACE yielded cDNA libraries for TCR alpha and TCR beta, each carrying sample barcodes and UMIs. TCRdb reanalysed the 5' RACE reads using MiXCR and keeps one entry per CDR3 protein. The table includes about 130,000 distinct CDR3 sequences, 5% to 6.5% detected once. General study findings and limits: Largely, contracting CD4+ clones fell within CM and EM, and contracting CD8+ clones within EMRA. Whereas later expanders leaned CD4+, clones contracting day 15 to 85 showed a balanced CD4/CD8 makeup.

CDR1 and CDR2 (germline): SNHLY, FYNNEI. V was trimmed by 4 bases and J by 7 bases, leaving 8 bases between them. CDR3 length equals 11 residues. Sequencing input: PBMCs or a T cell subset sorted from them (not recorded which). This sequence was found in an adult woman who had mild COVID-19 (a few samples of this study predate the infection). Cell type and time point are not known. The rearrangement uses TRBV2 and TRBJ2-7; D gene uncertain. CDR3 coding DNA: TGTGCCAGCAGTGCAACTGTGGAGCAGTACTTC. The encoded protein is CASSATVEQYF. Using reference TRBV2 and TRBJ2-7 for the parts outside the CDR3, the full variable domain is EPEVTQTPSHQVTQMGQEVILRCVPISNHLYFYWYRQILGQKVEFLVSFYNNEISEKSEIFDDQFSVERPDGSNFTLKIRSTKLEDSAMYFCASSATVEQYFGPGTRLTVT.